This TCR beta chain was recovered during a study of Tregs in tolerant kidney transplant recipients. Findings of the study overall: No direct test of biological reproducibility was done here. Findings come from small patient numbers and require larger validation. Tregs expanded with activated donor B cells seemed most donor-specific.

Repertoires were generated with immunoSEQ multiplex PCR, while TCRdb's copy carries only in-frame clones and drops some. The data hold 65,000 to 85,000 clones, with 90% to 95% observed a single time. The CDR3 is made up of 15 amino acids. In germline, CDR1 is SGHDT, CDR2 YYEEEE. V gave up 4 bases and J gave up 5 bases, with 13 bases separating them. The nonmyeloablative bone marrow transplants came from related graft donors, with transient mixed chimerism. Unstimulated Tregs (CD4+CD25+CD127-) and CD4+CD25- non-Tregs were sorted from PBMCs. A remark on this clone: Its target is unknown. The same CDR3 also results from other DNA sequences found in this sample.

The specimen comprised CD4+ T cells from blood (PBMCs), sampled 24 months after the transplant. This TCR was sampled from a human patient who received a combined kidney and bone marrow transplant. Part of the T cell pool may stem from the graft donor. The chain employs TRBV5-6 and TRBJ1-6, with a tentative D call TRBD1 (6 bases). The CDR3 here is CASSLLDRNNSPLHF. The CDR3 nucleotides are TGTGCCAGCAGCCTGCTGGACAGAAATAATTCACCCCTCCACTTT.